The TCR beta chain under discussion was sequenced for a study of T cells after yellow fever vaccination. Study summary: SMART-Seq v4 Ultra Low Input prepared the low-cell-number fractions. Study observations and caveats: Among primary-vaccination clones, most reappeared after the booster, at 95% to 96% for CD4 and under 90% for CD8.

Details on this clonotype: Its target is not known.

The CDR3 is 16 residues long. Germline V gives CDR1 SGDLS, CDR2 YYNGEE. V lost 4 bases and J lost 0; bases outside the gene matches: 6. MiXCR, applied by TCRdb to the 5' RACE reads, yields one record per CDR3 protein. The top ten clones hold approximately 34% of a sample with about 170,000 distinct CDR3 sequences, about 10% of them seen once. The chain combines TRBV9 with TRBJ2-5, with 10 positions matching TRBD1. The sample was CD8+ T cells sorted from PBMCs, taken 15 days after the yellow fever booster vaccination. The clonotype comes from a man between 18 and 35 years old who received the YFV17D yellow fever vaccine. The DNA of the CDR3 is TGTGCCAGCAGCACGAGGACAGGGGGATACCAAGAGACCCAGTACTTC. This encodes CASSTRTGGYQETQYF. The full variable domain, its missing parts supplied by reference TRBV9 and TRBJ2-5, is DSGVTQTPKHLITATGQRVTLRCSPRSGDLSVYWYQQSLDQGLQFLIQYYNGEERAKGNILERFSAQQFPDLHSELNLSSLELGDSALYFCASSTRTGGYQETQYFGPGTRLLVL.